The next 27 T cell receptor beta chains were all read from a single sample in a study of T-cell reconstitution after alpha-beta-depleted transplantation in children. This sample's TCRbeta library carried unique molecular identifier barcodes. TCRdb re-called the PCR reads through MiXCR, storing one row per CDR3 protein. In the table there are some 76,000 distinct CDR3 sequences, 11% of which are singletons. The material sequenced was PBMCs, taken before TCRalphabeta/CD19-depleted stem cell transplant. The source is a boy aged 10-17 years with acute myeloid leukemia, due to receive a stem cell transplant.

This clonotype was observed many times. This rearrangement joins TRBV20-1 to TRBJ1-6; perhaps TRBD1 as D (5 bases). CDR3 length: 14 amino acids. Germline-derived CDR1 and CDR2 are DFQATT and SNEGSKA (reference sequence). The germline V and J ends were trimmed by 1 base and 9 bases, with 13 bases remaining between them. DNA for the CDR3: TGCAGTGCTAGAGTCCCGACAGCCTTTTCACCCCTCCACTTT. It is translated as CSARVPTAFSPLHF.

This clonotype was detected ten times or more. This chain links TRBV12-3 or TRBV12-4 with TRBJ2-7; D perhaps matches TRBD1 (6 bases). CDR3 length: 15 amino acids. Between the trimmed V and J ends, which lost 1 base and 0 bases, there was a span of 10 bases. CDR3 sequence reads: CASSLGQASSYEQYV. In nucleotides, the CDR3 is TGTGCCAGCAGTTTAGGACAGGCGAGCTCCTACGAGCAGTACGTC.

Ten or more counts support this clonotype. V gene TRBV13 combines with J gene TRBJ2-7; D might be TRBD1 (6 bases). This CDR3 is built from 14 residues. Between the trimmed V and J ends, which lost 5 bases and 5 bases, there was a span of 16 bases. CDR1 PRHDT and CDR2 FYEKMQ come from the germline V gene (reference sequence). The CDR3 protein is CASSNRGSMNEQYF. DNA for the CDR3: TGTGCCAGCAGCAATAGGGGGTCTATGAACGAGCAGTACTTC.

This chain links TRBV6-5 with TRBJ2-5; D gene uncertain. V was clipped by 0 bases and J by 7 bases, with 15 bases between them. The germline gives CDR1 MNHEY, CDR2 SVGAGI. The CDR3 covers 15 residues. The CDR3 is CASSYSSTATGTQYF. DNA for the CDR3: TGTGCCAGCAGTTACTCAAGTACGGCGACCGGGACCCAGTACTTC.

The table lists this clonotype with a few counts. V gene TRBV2 combines with J gene TRBJ1-2; D unclear. Per germline, CDR1 SNHLY and CDR2 FYNNEI. V was shortened by 7 bases and J by 8 bases, with 23 bases between the two germline ends. The CDR3 covers 15 residues. The DNA of the CDR3 is TGTGCCAGCACCACTCCCTCGGAAGGATTTGGGGGCTACACCTTC. It codes for CASTTPSEGFGGYTF. The variable domain in full, with the rest retrieved from reference TRBV2 and TRBJ1-2, is EPEVTQTPSHQVTQMGQEVILRCVPISNHLYFYWYRQILGQKVEFLVSFYNNEISEKSEIFDDQFSVERPDGSNFTLKIRSTKLEDSAMYFCASTTPSEGFGGYTFGSGTRLTVV.

Comment on this clonotype: This could be a read error, since a much larger clone is one nucleotide away. The chain combines TRBV12-3 or TRBV12-4 with TRBJ2-7; TRBD2 aligns across 7 bases. With V trimmed by 6 bases and J by 9 bases, 14 bases remained unmatched. CDR3 size: 14 residues. For the CDR3, the DNA is TGTGCCAGCAGGGGACTACGCCATACCTTCGGGCAGTACTTC. It translates to CASRGLRHTFGQYF.

There are many counts of this clonotype. This chain links TRBV24-1 with TRBJ2-2; weak D call: TRBD1 (5 bases). Deletions cut 4 bases from V and 0 bases from J, with 11 bases between. This CDR3 has 16 residues. Germline lookup yields CDR1 KGHDR and CDR2 SFDVKD. The CDR3 nucleotides read TGTGCCACCAGTGACAAGACAGCATCGAACACCGGGGAGCTGTTTTTT. Protein: CATSDKTASNTGELFF.

To note about this clonotype: A read error is possible here, since a much larger clone lies one base away. The rearrangement joins TRBV5-5 to TRBJ2-7; D remains unclear. Trimming shortened V by 1 base and J by 3 bases, and 20 bases separated the two germline ends. The CDR3 is 17 amino acids. CDR1 and CDR2 (germline): SGHKS, YYEKEE (reference sequence). The CDR3 loop is CASSLSAARGFHYEQYF. The CDR3 DNA is TGTGCCAGCAGCTTGAGCGCCGCACGCGGATTCCACTACGAGCAGTACTTC.

This clonotype was counted many times. The chain combines TRBV3-1 with TRBJ1-2; no definite D call. Germline loops: CDR1 LGHDT, CDR2 YNNKEL (reference sequence). Trimming pared 0 bases from V and 4 bases from J, leaving 3 bases between. The CDR3 has 12 amino acids. CDR3 nucleotides: TGTGCCAGCAGCCAAGAAGGCTATGGCTACACCTTC. Its translation: CASSQEGYGYTF.

The gene calls are TRBV29-1 and TRBJ2-5; 8 positions agree with TRBD2. The junction had 3 bases not matched to a gene; V was cut back by 5 bases and J by 4 bases. This CDR3 is built from 12 residues. CDR1 and CDR2 (germline): SQVTM, ANQGSEA. The CDR3, as DNA: TGCAGCGTTAGCCGGGGGGGAGAGACCCAGTACTTC. This gives the protein CSVSRGGETQYF.

This clonotype was counted ten times or more. The rearrangement links TRBV20-1 to TRBJ1-5; no reliable D call. The CDR3 totals 13 residues. The germline V gene has CDR1 DFQATT and CDR2 SNEGSKA (reference sequence). Trimming shortened V by 2 bases and J by 4 bases, and 9 bases separated the two germline ends. This chain's CDR3 is CSARSTSNQPQHF. The DNA for the CDR3 is TGCAGTGCTAGAAGCACCTCGAATCAGCCCCAGCATTTT.

This clonotype was detected ten times or more. The chain recombines TRBV12-3 or TRBV12-4 with TRBJ2-7, with D hard to call. Between the trimmed V and J ends, which lost 0 bases and 7 bases, there was a span of 10 bases. The CDR3 loop spans 13 amino acids. CDR3 coding DNA: TGTGCCAGCAGTTTAGCTAGAGTGGGAGAGCAGTACGTC. It codes for CASSLARVGEQYV.

The table lists this clonotype with many counts. The genes are TRBV20-1 and TRBJ2-7; D not resolved. With 1 base removed from V and 3 bases from J, the gap between germline ends came to 10 bases. Germline CDR1 reads DFQATT; CDR2 reads SNEGSKA (reference sequence). CDR3 size: 13 residues. CDR3 DNA sequence: TGCAGTGCTAGAGCCGGCATTTACTACGAGCAGTACTTC. It codes for CSARAGIYYEQYF.

This clonotype was observed at least ten times. The chain links TRBV7-8 to TRBJ1-1, with D unclear. With 3 bases removed from V and 0 bases from J, the gap between germline ends came to 5 bases. There are 13 residues in the CDR3. The germline V gene has CDR1 SGHVS and CDR2 FQNEAQ. The CDR3 spells CASSLSVNTEAFF. The CDR3 coding sequence is TGTGCCAGCAGCTTGTCGGTGAACACTGAAGCTTTCTTT.

This clonotype was observed at least ten times. CDR3 nucleotides: TGTGCCAGCAGTGAAGAGGGGGGGCGAGCGGAAAAACTGTTTTTT. This encodes CASSEEGGRAEKLFF. The chain carries TRBV2 and TRBJ1-4, with D perhaps matching TRBD1 (6 bases). From germline, CDR1 is SNHLY and CDR2 FYNNEI. Trimming stripped 1 base from V and 8 bases from J, with 14 bases between. The CDR3 has 15 residues.

The table lists this clonotype with many counts. The chain employs TRBV15 and TRBJ2-1, with D hard to call. The V end lost 1 base, the J end lost 15 bases, and 16 bases lay between the germline ends. Germline V gene lookup returns CDR1 LNHNV and CDR2 YYDKDF (reference sequence). This CDR3 comprises 13 residues. In DNA, the CDR3 is TGTGCCACCAGCAGAGTCGCGGCCGAGACCATGTTCTTC. Translated: CATSRVAAETMFF.

This clonotype has at least ten counts. A read error may account for a junction end that differs from germline. The V gene is TRBV27, the J gene TRBJ1-5; a weak D match, TRBD1 (5 bases). This CDR3 spans 15 amino acids. Germline V CDR1 and CDR2: MNHEY, SMNVEV (reference sequence). CDR3 sequence (DNA): TGTGCCAGCAGTTTATTGGGGACGGGTAATCAGCCCCAGCATTTC. Residues: CASSLLGTGNQPQHF.

This clonotype was seen repeatedly, ten times or more. The V and J genes are TRBV18 and TRBJ2-7, with TRBD1 as a possible D gene (5 bases). This CDR3 has 12 amino acids. CDR1 and CDR2 from the germline V gene are KGHSH and LQKENI. The ends were cut back, 2 bases at V and 6 bases at J, with 8 bases in the middle. As DNA, the CDR3 is TGTGCCAGCTCACCAACCCAGGGCGAGCAGTACTTC. This gives the protein CASSPTQGEQYF.

In this sample, this clonotype turned up many times. CDR3 protein: CASSSPGRVQPQHF. CDR3 sequence (DNA): TGTGCCAGCAGCTCCCCCGGCCGGGTTCAGCCCCAGCATTTT. The rearrangement links TRBV7-2 to TRBJ1-5, with no clear D. This CDR3 has 14 residues. Germline-derived CDR1 and CDR2 are SGHTA and FQGNSA. V gave up 4 bases and J gave up 6 bases, with 13 bases separating them.

There are many counts of this clonotype. The chain is built from TRBV7-8 and TRBJ2-5; 9 nucleotides agree with TRBD2. Trimming took 5 bases from V and 3 from J; bases not matched to a gene: 7. Germline V gives CDR1 SGHVS, CDR2 FQNEAQ. The CDR3 has 15 residues. The CDR3 DNA is TGTGCCAGCAGCCCCCAGCGGGGGGATAAAGAGACCCAGTACTTC. Its translation: CASSPQRGDKETQYF.

This clonotype was counted at least ten times. This chain connects TRBV10-3 to TRBJ2-7, with 7 bases that match TRBD1. There are 14 residues in the CDR3. The V and J ends lost 6 bases and 3 bases, in that order; junction bases with no gene match: 8. CDR1 is ENHRY and CDR2 is SYGVKD in the germline V gene. The CDR3 DNA reads as TGTGCCATCAGACCCGGACAGGACATCTACGAGCAGTACTTC. Amino acid sequence: CAIRPGQDIYEQYF.

This clonotype has more than one count but fewer than ten. The rearrangement uses TRBV19 and TRBJ2-1; D not resolved. Trimming shortened V by 6 bases and J by 9 bases, and 24 bases separated the two germline ends. Germline V gene lookup returns CDR1 LNHDA and CDR2 SQIVND (reference sequence). CDR3 length: 16 residues. Here the CDR3 DNA reads TGTGCCAGTAGACACAGCAGGCCCCCTTTAGACGGTGAGCAGTTCTTC. Amino acid sequence: CASRHSRPPLDGEQFF.

This clonotype was seen only a few times. The chain combines TRBV6-2 or TRBV6-3 with TRBJ2-1; D call uncertain. V was shortened by 7 bases and J by 10 bases, with 11 bases between the two germline ends. From germline, CDR1 is MNHEY and CDR2 SVGEGT. The length of the CDR3 is 11 residues. The CDR3 loop is CASTDLGEQFF. The CDR3 nucleotides read TGTGCCAGCACAGACCTCGGGGAGCAGTTCTTC.

This clonotype was seen at least ten times. The chain uses TRBV6-5 and TRBJ2-7; TRBD1 might be the D (5 bases). The length of the CDR3 is 14 residues. The V and J ends lost 6 bases and 2 bases respectively, with 14 bases between them. CDR1 is MNHEY, CDR2 SVGAGI, per germline. The CDR3 loop reads CASSRALHTYEQYF. The CDR3 DNA reads TGTGCCAGCAGCAGGGCGCTCCACACCTACGAGCAGTACTTC.

This clonotype came up many times. The rearrangement joins TRBV29-1 to TRBJ1-1; a weak D match, TRBD1 (6 bases). Trimming removed 7 bases at V and 4 bases at J, with 10 bases between. CDR1 SQVTM and CDR2 ANQGSEA come from the germline V gene. The CDR3 has 11 residues. For the CDR3, the DNA is TGCAGCGCCCGAGGGGGCACTGAAGCTTTCTTT. It codes for CSARGGTEAFF.

This clonotype was picked up many times. The J gene is TRBJ1-1, the V gene TRBV29-1; TRBD1 aligns across 8 bases. V shed 4 bases, J shed 6 bases, and the junction held 7 bases outside the gene matches. The CDR3 length is 13 residues. CDR1 and CDR2 (germline): SQVTM, ANQGSEA. In nucleotides, the CDR3 is TGCAGCGTTGGAGACAGGGGAGTTCCTGAAGCTTTCTTT. It codes for CSVGDRGVPEAFF.

This clonotype was found many times. The rearrangement uses TRBV7-9 and TRBJ2-3, with 7 nucleotides matching TRBD2. CDR1 and CDR2 (germline): SEHNR, FQNEAQ (reference sequence). This CDR3 contains 17 residues. V lost 1 base and J lost 5; bases outside the gene matches: 12. The CDR3 sequence is CASSLVSRGRSEDTQYF. Here the CDR3 DNA reads TGTGCCAGCAGCTTAGTTTCGCGCGGGAGATCGGAAGATACGCAGTATTTT.